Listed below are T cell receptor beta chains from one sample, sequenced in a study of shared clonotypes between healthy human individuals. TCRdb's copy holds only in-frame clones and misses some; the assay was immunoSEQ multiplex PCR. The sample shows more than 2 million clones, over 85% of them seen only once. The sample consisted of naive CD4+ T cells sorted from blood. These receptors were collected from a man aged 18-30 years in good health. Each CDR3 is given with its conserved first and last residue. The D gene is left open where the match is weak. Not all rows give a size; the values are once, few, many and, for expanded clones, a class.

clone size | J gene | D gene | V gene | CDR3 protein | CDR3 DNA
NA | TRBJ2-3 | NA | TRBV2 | CASTEGTNTDTQYF | TGTGCCAGCACCGAGGGGACAAACACAGATACGCAGTATTTT
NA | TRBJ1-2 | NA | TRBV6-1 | CASIGAGRSYGYTF | TGTGCCAGCATAGGGGCAGGGCGTTCCTATGGCTACACCTTC
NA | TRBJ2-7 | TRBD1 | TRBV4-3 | CASSQLPGQGYEQYF | TGCGCCAGCAGCCAGTTGCCGGGACAGGGCTACGAGCAGTACTTC
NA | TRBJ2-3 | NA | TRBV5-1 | CASSLGQFSDTQYF | TGCGCCAGCAGCTTGGGTCAGTTTTCCGATACGCAGTATTTT
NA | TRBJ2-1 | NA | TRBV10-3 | CATTGFDEQFF | TGTGCCACCACAGGGTTCGATGAGCAGTTCTTC
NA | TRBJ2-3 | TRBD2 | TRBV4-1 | CASSQTGGFDTQYF | TGCGCCAGCAGCCAAACGGGGGGGTTTGATACGCAGTATTTT
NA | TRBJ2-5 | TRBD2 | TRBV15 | CATSREGLPQETQYF | TGTGCCACCAGCAGAGAGGGACTACCCCAGGAGACCCAGTACTTC
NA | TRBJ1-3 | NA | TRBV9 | CASSAGDSGNTIYF | TGTGCCAGCAGCGCCGGGGACTCTGGAAACACCATATATTTT
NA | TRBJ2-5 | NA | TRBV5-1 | CASSFGGTAGETQYF | TGCGCCAGCAGCTTCGGGGGAACAGCTGGAGAGACCCAGTACTTC
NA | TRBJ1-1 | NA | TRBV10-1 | CASSDLVAEAFF | TGCGCCAGCAGTGATCTGGTCGCTGAAGCTTTCTTT
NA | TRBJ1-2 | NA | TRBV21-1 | CASTRIQKTVGYGYTF | TGTGCCAGCACACGCATCCAGAAAACAGTAGGGTATGGCTACACCTTC
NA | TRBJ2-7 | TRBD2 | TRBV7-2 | CASSSSGERYEQYF | TGTGCCAGCAGCTCTAGCGGAGAACGCTACGAGCAGTACTTC
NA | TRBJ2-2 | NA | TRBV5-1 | CASSLGQLGNTGELFF | TGCGCCAGCAGCCTGGGACAACTTGGGAACACCGGGGAGCTGTTTTTT
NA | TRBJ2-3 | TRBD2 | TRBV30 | CAWTKLASSTDTQYF | TGTGCCTGGACCAAACTAGCGAGTAGCACAGATACGCAGTATTTT
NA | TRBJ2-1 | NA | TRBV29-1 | CSVVGVDEQFF | TGCAGCGTTGTGGGGGTCGATGAGCAGTTCTTC
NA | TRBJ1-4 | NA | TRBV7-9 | CASSGRDRVFF | TGTGCCAGCAGCGGCCGGGACCGAGTGTTTTTT
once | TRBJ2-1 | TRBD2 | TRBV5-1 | CASSRQLAGSYNEQFF | TGCGCCAGCAGCAGGCAACTAGCGGGCTCCTACAATGAGCAGTTCTTC
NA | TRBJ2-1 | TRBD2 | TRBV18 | CASSPTSGSYNEQFF | TGTGCCAGCTCCCCGACTAGCGGGTCCTACAATGAGCAGTTCTTC
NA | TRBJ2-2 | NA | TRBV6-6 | CASSYVGGLELFF | TGTGCCAGCAGTTACGTGGGAGGTTTGGAGCTGTTTTTT
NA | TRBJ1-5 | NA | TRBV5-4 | CASSLGGTNQPQHF | TGTGCCAGCAGCTTGGGTGGTACCAATCAGCCCCAGCATTTT
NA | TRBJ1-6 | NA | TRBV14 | CASRNQGESLHF | TGTGCCAGCAGGAACCAGGGTGAATCCCTCCACTTT
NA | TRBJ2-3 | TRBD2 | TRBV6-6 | CASSSGGSDTQYF | TGTGCCAGCAGTAGCGGGGGGTCAGATACGCAGTATTTT
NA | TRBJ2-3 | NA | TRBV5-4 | CASSIGGTIRSTDTQYF | TGTGCCAGCAGCATAGGAGGCACTATTCGGTCGACAGATACGCAGTATTTT
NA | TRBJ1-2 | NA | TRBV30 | CAWSVRAGANYGYTF | TGTGCCTGGAGTGTCCGGGCTGGAGCTAACTATGGCTACACCTTC
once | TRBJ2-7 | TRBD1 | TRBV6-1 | CASERTGGVSEQYF | TGTGCCAGTGAGAGGACAGGGGGGGTAAGCGAGCAGTACTTC
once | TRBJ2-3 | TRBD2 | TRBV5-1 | CASSLGLAGSTDTQYF | TGCGCCAGCAGCTTGGGCCTAGCGGGGTCCACAGATACGCAGTATTTT
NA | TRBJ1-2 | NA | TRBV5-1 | CASSLEQSLGAYGYTF | TGCGCCAGCAGCTTGGAACAGTCTTTGGGTGCTTATGGCTACACCTTC
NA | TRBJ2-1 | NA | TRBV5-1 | CASSPLGSGVHNEQFF | TGCGCCAGCAGCCCTCTGGGCAGCGGAGTTCACAATGAGCAGTTCTTC
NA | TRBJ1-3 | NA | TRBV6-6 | CASTPDGTNGNTIYF | TGTGCCAGCACCCCGGATGGTACGAATGGAAACACCATATATTTT
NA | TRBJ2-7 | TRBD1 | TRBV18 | CASSAGQANSYEQYF | TGTGCCAGCTCAGCGGGACAGGCCAACTCCTACGAGCAGTACTTC
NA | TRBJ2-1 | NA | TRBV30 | CAWRAFESSYNEQFF | TGTGCCTGGAGGGCGTTCGAGAGCTCCTACAATGAGCAGTTCTTC
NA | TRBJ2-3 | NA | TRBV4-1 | CASSQGGGRRITASTDTQYF | TGCGCCAGCAGCCAAGGGGGAGGCAGGAGGATAACCGCTAGCACAGATACGCAGTATTTT
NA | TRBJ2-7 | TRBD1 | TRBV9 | CASSGTTGTYEQYF | TGTGCCAGCAGCGGAACGACAGGGACCTACGAGCAGTACTTC
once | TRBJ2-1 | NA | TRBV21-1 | CASSKVGLAEDYNEQFF | TGTGCCAGCAGCAAAGTGGGACTAGCGGAGGACTACAATGAGCAGTTCTTC
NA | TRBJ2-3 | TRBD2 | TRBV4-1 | CASSQAGGGPLTDTQYF | TGCGCCAGCAGCCAAGCGGGAGGGGGACCACTCACAGATACGCAGTATTTT
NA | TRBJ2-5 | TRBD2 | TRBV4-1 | CASSQDRASGAETQYF | TGCGCCAGCAGCCAAGATAGGGCTAGCGGGGCAGAGACCCAGTACTTC
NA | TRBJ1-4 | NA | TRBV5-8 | CASSLGQINEKLFF | TGTGCCAGCAGCTTGGGGCAGATTAATGAAAAACTGTTTTTT